This T cell receptor (beta chain) was profiled in a study of T cell repertoires in cytomegalovirus infection. Findings and caveats of the study: HLA-C-restricted CMV clonotypes gave the most frequent clonotype in two of eight donors.

TCRdb itself ran the reads through MiXCR, one entry per CDR3 protein. Among around 130,000 distinct CDR3 sequences listed, 7% to 9.5% were seen once. CDR1 and CDR2 (germline): DFQATT, SNEGSKA (reference sequence). Trimming stripped 3 bases from V and 4 bases from J, with 22 bases between. The CDR3 consists of 16 residues. This clonotype was picked up many times. As yet, its antigen is unknown. The rearrangement uses TRBV20-1 and TRBJ2-7; the D gene is possibly TRBD1 (6 bases). The TCR comes from a human donor in good health (CMV status not recorded). Some clones in this sample may be carry-over from other donors' samples. The material sequenced was PBMCs. CDR3 in amino acids: CSARRDTLSPGYEQYF. Written as DNA, the CDR3 is TGCAGTGCTAGGAGGGACACCCTATCTCCCGGGTACGAGCAGTACTTC.